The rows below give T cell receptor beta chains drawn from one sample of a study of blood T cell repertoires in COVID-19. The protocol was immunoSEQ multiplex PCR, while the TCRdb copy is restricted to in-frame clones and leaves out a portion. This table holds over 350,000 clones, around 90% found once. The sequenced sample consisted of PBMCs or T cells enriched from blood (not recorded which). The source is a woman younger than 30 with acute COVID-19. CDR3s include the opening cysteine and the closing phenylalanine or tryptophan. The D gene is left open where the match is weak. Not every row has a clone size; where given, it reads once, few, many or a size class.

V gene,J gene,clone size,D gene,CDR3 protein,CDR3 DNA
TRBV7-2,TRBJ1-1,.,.,CASSLGRTMNTEAFF,TGTGCCAGCAGCTTAGGCCGGACAATGAACACTGAAGCTTTCTTT
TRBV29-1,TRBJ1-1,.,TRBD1,CSVPGQANTEAFF,TGCAGCGTGCCGGGACAGGCAAACACTGAAGCTTTCTTT
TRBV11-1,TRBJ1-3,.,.,CASSLTGLRVGNTIYF,TGTGCCAGCAGCTTAACAGGGCTCCGGGTCGGAAACACCATATATTTT
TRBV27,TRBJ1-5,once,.,CASRPSGLSNQPQHF,TGTGCCAGCAGACCCTCAGGGCTTAGCAATCAGCCCCAGCATTTT
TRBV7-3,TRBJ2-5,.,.,CASSYGGRETQYF,TGTGCCAGCAGTTACGGCGGTCGGGAGACCCAGTACTTC
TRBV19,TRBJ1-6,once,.,CASSPGGGLGSPLHF,TGTGCCAGTAGCCCCGGAGGAGGATTAGGGTCACCCCTCCACTTT
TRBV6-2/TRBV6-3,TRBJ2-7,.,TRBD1,CASSWFPGQPYEQYF,TGTGCCAGCAGTTGGTTTCCGGGACAGCCCTACGAGCAGTACTTC
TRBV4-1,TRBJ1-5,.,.,CASSQEEWTVTNQPQHF,TGCGCCAGCAGCCAAGAAGAGTGGACAGTGACCAATCAGCCCCAGCATTTT
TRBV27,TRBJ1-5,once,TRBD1,CASPQGRQPQHF,TGTGCCAGCCCACAGGGGCGGCAGCCCCAGCATTTT
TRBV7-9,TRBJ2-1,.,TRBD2,CASSLTAGGSSYNEQFF,TGTGCCAGCAGCTTAACAGCGGGGGGGAGCTCCTACAATGAGCAGTTCTTC
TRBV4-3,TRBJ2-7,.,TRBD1,CASSQEQGTGSEQYF,TGCGCCAGCAGCCAAGAACAAGGGACAGGCAGCGAGCAGTACTTC
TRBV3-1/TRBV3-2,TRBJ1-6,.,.,CASSPTPTPGSPLHF,TGTGCCAGCAGCCCGACCCCCACCCCGGGTTCACCCCTCCACTTT
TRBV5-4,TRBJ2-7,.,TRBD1,CASSPGTGEFYEQYF,TGTGCCAGCAGTCCCGGGACAGGGGAATTCTACGAGCAGTACTTC
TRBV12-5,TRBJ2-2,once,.,CASGLVSRENANTGELFF,TGTGCTAGTGGTTTGGTTTCTCGGGAAAATGCGAACACCGGGGAGCTGTTTTTT
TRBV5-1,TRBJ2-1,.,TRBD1,CASSMGQGTYNEQFF,TGCGCCAGCAGCATGGGACAGGGGACCTACAATGAGCAGTTCTTC
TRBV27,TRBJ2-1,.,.,CASSSGGTYNEQFF,TGTGCCAGCAGTTCAGGGGGGACCTACAATGAGCAGTTCTTC
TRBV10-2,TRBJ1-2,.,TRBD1,CASSDLQGDYGYTF,TGCGCCAGCAGTGACTTACAGGGGGACTATGGCTACACCTTC
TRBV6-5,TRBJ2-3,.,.,CASTIPGADTQYF,TGTGCCAGCACGATACCCGGGGCAGATACGCAGTATTTT
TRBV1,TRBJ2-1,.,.,CTSSQAGTSGISYNEQFF,TGCACCAGCAGCCAAGCCGGGACTAGCGGGATCTCCTACAATGAGCAGTTCTTC
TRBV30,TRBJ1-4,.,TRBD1,CAWSFDDRASEKLFF,TGTGCCTGGAGTTTCGATGACAGGGCCTCAGAAAAACTGTTTTTT
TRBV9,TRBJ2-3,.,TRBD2,CASSVVSGGLGDTQYF,TGTGCCAGCAGCGTAGTATCGGGGGGGCTGGGAGATACGCAGTATTTT
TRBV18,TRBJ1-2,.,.,CASSPREQRESGYTF,TGTGCCAGCTCACCACGGGAGCAAAGGGAGAGTGGCTACACCTTC
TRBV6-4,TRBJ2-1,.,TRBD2,CASSATSGAYNEQFF,TGTGCCAGCAGTGCTACTAGCGGGGCCTACAATGAGCAGTTCTTC
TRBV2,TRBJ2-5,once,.,CASSAGVMETQYF,TGTGCCAGCAGTGCAGGGGTTATGGAGACCCAGTACTTC
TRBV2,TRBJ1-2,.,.,CASSGETVYGYTF,TGTGCCAGCAGCGGAGAGACAGTCTATGGCTACACCTTC
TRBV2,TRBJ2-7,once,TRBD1,CASSGPGQGTYEQYF,TGTGCCAGCAGTGGTCCGGGACAGGGTACCTACGAGCAGTACTTC
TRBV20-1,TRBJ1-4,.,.,CSATSNEKLFF,TGCAGTGCGACATCTAATGAAAAACTGTTTTTT